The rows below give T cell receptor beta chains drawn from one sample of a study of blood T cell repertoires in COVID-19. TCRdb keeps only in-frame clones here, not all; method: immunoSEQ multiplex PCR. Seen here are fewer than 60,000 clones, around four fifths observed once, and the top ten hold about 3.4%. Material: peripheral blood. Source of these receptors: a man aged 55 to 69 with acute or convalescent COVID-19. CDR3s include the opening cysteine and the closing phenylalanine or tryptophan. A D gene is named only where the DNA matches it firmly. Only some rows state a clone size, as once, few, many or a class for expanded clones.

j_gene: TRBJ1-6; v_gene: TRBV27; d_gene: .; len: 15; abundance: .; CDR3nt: TGTGCCAGCAGCTCAGGTGGGGGGATGAATTCACCCCTCCACTTT; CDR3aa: CASSSGGGMNSPLHF
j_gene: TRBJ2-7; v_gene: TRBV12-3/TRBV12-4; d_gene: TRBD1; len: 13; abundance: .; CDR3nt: TGTGCCAGCAGAGACCGACAGGGTTGGGAGCAGTACTTC; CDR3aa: CASRDRQGWEQYF
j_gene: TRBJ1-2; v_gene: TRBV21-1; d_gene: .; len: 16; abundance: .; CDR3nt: TGTGCCAGCAGACTTTCATCAAAGGTGGGGGGCTATGGCTACACCTTC; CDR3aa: CASRLSSKVGGYGYTF
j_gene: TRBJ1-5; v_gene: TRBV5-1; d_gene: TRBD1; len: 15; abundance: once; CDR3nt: TGCGCCAGCAGCTCGACTGGACAGGGCAATCAGCCCCAGCATTTT; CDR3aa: CASSSTGQGNQPQHF
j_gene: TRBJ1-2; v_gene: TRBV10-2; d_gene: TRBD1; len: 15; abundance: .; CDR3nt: TGCGCCAGCAGCCCCGCCTCCGGGACAGCTTATGGCTACACCTTC; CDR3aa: CASSPASGTAYGYTF
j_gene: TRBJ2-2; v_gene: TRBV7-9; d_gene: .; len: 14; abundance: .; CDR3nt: TGTGCCAGCAGCTCGTCACATACCCCCGGGGAGCTGTTTTTT; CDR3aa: CASSSSHTPGELFF
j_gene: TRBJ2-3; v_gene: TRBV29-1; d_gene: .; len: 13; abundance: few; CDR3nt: TGCAGCGTTGTTGTCGGACACACAGATACGCAGTATTTT; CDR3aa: CSVVVGHTDTQYF
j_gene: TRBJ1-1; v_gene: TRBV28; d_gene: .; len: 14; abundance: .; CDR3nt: TGTGCCAGCAGGCCAGGGTCAATGAACACTGAAGCTTTCTTT; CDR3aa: CASRPGSMNTEAFF
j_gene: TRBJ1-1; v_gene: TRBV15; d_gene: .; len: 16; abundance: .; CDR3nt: TGTGCCACCAGCAGAGAGAGGAACGCGCCGGTGGCTGAAGCTTTCTTT; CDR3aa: CATSRERNAPVAEAFF
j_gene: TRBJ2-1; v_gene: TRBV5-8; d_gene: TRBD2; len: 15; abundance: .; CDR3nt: TGTGCCAGCAGCCTCCGCGGGGGTACCTACAATGAGCAGTTCTTC; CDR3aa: CASSLRGGTYNEQFF
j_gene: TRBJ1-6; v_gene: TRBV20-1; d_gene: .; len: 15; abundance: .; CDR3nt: TGCAGTGCTAGTCGAGATAGCTCCTATAATTCACCCCTCCACTTT; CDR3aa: CSASRDSSYNSPLHF
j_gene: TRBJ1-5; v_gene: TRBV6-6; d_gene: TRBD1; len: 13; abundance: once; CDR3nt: TGTGCCAGCAGCCCCCAGGGGGATCAGCCCCAGCATTTT; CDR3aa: CASSPQGDQPQHF
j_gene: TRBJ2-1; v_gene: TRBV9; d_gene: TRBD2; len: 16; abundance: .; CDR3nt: TGTGCCAGCAGCGTAGCAGGAGCGGGGGGGTACAATGAGCAGTTCTTC; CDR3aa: CASSVAGAGGYNEQFF
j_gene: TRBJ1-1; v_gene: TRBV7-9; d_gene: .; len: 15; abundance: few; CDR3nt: TGTGCCAGCAGCTTAAAGCTAGGGAGGGACACTGAAGCTTTCTTT; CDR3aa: CASSLKLGRDTEAFF
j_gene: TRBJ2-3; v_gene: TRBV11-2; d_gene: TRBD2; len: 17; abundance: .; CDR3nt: TGTGCCAGCAGCTTAGGGCGGGGGGGCCGGTTGGCAGATACGCAGTATTTT; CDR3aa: CASSLGRGGRLADTQYF
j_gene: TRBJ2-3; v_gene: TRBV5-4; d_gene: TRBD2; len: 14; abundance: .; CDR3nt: TGTGCCAGCGGCCCGGGGGGTCGCACAGATACGCAGTATTTT; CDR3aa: CASGPGGRTDTQYF
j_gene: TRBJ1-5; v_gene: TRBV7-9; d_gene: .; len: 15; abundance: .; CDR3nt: TGTGCCAGCAGCCCCAGGGGAACGGGCAATCAGCCCCAGCATTTT; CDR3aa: CASSPRGTGNQPQHF
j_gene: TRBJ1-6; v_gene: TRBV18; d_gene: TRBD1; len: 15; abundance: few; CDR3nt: TGTGCCAGCTCACTCGGACAGGGCACTCCTTCACCCCTCCACTTT; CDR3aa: CASSLGQGTPSPLHF
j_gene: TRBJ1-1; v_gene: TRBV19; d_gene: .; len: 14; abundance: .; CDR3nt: TGTGCCAGTAGTACCAACATGGCGGCAGCGGAAGCTTTCTTT; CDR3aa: CASSTNMAAAEAFF
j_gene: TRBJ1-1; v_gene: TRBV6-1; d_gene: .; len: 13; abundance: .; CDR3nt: TGTGCCAGCAGTGACAGGGATCGGACTGAAGCTTTCTTT; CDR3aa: CASSDRDRTEAFF
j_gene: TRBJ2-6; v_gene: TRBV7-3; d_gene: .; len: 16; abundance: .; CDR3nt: TGTGCCAGCAGCCCCACGGTAACGCTTGGGGCCAACGTCCTGACTTTC; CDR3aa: CASSPTVTLGANVLTF
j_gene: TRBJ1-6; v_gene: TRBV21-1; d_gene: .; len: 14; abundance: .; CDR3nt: TGTGCCAGCAGCAAAGAACAGGGCGATTCACCCCTCCACTTT; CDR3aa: CASSKEQGDSPLHF
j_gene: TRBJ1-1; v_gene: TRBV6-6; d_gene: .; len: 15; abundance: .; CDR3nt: TGTGCCAGCGCCCCCGTGCAGGGCGGTTACACTGAAGCTTTCTTT; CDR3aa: CASAPVQGGYTEAFF
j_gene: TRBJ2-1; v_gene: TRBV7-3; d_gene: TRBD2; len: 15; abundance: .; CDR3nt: TGTGCCAGCAGCCCCCTCAGCGGGGGGTACAATGAGCAGTTCTTC; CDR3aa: CASSPLSGGYNEQFF
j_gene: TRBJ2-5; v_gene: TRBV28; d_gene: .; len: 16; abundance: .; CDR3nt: TGTGCCAGCAGTATCCAGGAGGTGTCGTACCAAGAGACCCAGTACTTC; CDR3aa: CASSIQEVSYQETQYF
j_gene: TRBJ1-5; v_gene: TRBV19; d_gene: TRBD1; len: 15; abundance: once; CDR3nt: TGTGCCAGTAGTATTCCGGGACAGGGCAGTCAGCCCCAGCATTTT; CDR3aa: CASSIPGQGSQPQHF
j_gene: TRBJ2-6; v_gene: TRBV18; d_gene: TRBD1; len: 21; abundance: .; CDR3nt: TGTGCCAGCTCACTGGGACAGGGGGTAAACCACCAAACGTCTGGGGCCAACGTCCTGACTTTC; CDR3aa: CASSLGQGVNHQTSGANVLTF
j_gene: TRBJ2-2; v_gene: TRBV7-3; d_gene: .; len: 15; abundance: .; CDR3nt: TGTGCCAGCAGCTCTTATTTAGGAGTAGCCGGGGAGCTGTTTTTT; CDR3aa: CASSSYLGVAGELFF
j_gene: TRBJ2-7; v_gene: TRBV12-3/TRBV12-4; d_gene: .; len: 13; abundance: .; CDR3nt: TGTGCCAGCAGTCCCACAGGTCAGGCCGAGCAGTACTTC; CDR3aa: CASSPTGQAEQYF
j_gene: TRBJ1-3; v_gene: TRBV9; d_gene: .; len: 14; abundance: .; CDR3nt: TGTGCCAGCAGCGCCCCCGGGGCTGGAAACACCATATATTTT; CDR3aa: CASSAPGAGNTIYF
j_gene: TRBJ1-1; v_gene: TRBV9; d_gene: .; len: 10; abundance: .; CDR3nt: TGTGCCAGCAGCGGACGGGGAACTTTCTTT; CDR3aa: CASSGRGTFF
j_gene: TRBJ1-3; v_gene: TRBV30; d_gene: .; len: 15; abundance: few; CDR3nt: TGTGCCTGGAGTGAAGGACATACCTCTGGAAACACCATATATTTT; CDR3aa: CAWSEGHTSGNTIYF
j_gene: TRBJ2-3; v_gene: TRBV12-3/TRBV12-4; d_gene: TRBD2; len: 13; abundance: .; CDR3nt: TGTGCCAGCAGTGTTAGCGGGGGAGATACGCAGTATTTT; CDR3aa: CASSVSGGDTQYF
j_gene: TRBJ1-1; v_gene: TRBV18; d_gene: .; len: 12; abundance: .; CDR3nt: TGTGCCAGCGCAGCGGCCAACACTGAAGCTTTCTTT; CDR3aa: CASAAANTEAFF
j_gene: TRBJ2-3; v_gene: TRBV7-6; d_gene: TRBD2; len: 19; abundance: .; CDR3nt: TGTGCCAGCAGCTTAGCTCGAGTCGCAGCGGGGGGGAGCACAGATACGCAGTATTTT; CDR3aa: CASSLARVAAGGSTDTQYF